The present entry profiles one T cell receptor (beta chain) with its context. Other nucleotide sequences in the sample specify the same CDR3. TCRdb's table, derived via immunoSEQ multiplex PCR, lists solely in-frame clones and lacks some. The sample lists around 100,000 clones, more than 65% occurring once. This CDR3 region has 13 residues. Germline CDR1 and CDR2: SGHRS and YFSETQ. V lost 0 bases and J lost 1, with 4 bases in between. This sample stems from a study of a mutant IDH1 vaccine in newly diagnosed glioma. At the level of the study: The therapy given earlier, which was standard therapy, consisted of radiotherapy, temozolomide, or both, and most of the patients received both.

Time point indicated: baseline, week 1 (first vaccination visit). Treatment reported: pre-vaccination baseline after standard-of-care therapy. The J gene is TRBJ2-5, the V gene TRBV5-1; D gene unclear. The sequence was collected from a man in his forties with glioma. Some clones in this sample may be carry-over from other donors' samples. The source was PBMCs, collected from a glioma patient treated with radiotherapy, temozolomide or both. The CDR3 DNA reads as TGCGCCAGCAGCTTGGGTTCCCAAGAGACCCAGTACTTC. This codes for CASSLGSQETQYF.